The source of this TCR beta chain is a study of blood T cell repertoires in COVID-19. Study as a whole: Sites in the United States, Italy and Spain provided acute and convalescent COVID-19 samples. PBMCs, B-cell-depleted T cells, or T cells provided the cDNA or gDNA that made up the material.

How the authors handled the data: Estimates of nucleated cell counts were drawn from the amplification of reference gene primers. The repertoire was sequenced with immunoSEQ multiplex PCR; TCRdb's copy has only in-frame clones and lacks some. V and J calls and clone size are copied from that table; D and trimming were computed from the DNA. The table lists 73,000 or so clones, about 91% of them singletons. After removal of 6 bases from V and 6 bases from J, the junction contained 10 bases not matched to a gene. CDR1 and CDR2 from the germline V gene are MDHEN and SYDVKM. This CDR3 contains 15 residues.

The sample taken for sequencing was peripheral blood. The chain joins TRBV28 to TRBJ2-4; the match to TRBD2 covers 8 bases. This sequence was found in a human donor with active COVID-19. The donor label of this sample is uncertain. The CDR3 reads CASSTLTGGRNIQYF. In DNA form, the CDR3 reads TGTGCCAGCAGCACCTTAACGGGAGGGAGAAACATTCAGTACTTC.